Each of the 21 T cell receptor beta chains below was sequenced from the same sample in a study of cytomegalovirus exposure and HLA in healthy donors. This PCR relied on a set of 60 Vbeta primers and 13 Jbeta primers. Generated by immunoSEQ multiplex PCR, the TCRdb table keeps only in-frame clones and is missing some. The sample has about 160,000 clones, over 80% seen once; the top ten hold approximately 1.8%. Material for sequencing was PBMCs. These receptors originate from a human donor in good health.

The chain recombines TRBV5-5 with TRBJ1-5; TRBD1 agrees at 10 bases. Germline V gene sequence: CDR1 SGHKS, CDR2 YYEKEE (reference sequence). The CDR3 is 14 amino acids. The trim removed 4 bases at V and 6 bases at J, leaving 4 bases unmatched. CDR3 DNA: TGTGCCAGCAGCGGGACAGGGGAAGGTCAGCCCCAGCATTTT. As protein: CASSGTGEGQPQHF.

Regarding this clone: The sample contains more than one DNA sequence encoding this CDR3. V usage is TRBV7-9 and J usage is TRBJ2-5; D uncertain. Germline V gene lookup returns CDR1 SEHNR and CDR2 FQNEAQ (reference sequence). This CDR3 region has 13 residues. V was shortened by 3 bases and J by 2 bases, with 7 bases between the two germline ends. Written as DNA, the CDR3 is TGTGCCAGCAGCTTCACAGAACAAGAGACCCAGTACTTC. Its translation is CASSFTEQETQYF.

Regarding this clone: A read error may produce the germline difference seen at one junction end. This chain links TRBV7-9 with TRBJ1-2; TRBD1 is a possible D gene (5 bases). Germline V gives CDR1 SEHNR, CDR2 FQNEAQ (reference sequence). The CDR3 covers 13 residues. CDR3 in amino acids: CSSSFGGKGGYTF. DNA of the CDR3: TGTTCCAGCAGCTTCGGGGGGAAGGGAGGCTACACCTTC.

V gene TRBV4-2 combines with J gene TRBJ1-1; D not resolved. This CDR3 region has 15 residues. Trimming stripped 0 bases from V and 7 bases from J, with 15 bases between. Germline values: CDR1 LGHNA, CDR2 YNFKEQ. DNA for the CDR3: TGTGCCAGCAGCCAAGATCGGAGCATTCGGGGTGAAGCTTTCTTT. Its translation is CASSQDRSIRGEAFF.

V and J are TRBV5-1 and TRBJ2-7, with D perhaps matching TRBD1 (5 bases). CDR3 size: 14 residues. The V end lost 0 bases, the J end lost 5 bases, and 12 bases lay between the germline ends. CDR1 and CDR2 from the germline V gene are SGHRS and YFSETQ. The CDR3 is CASSLADSGDEQYF. The CDR3 DNA reads as TGCGCCAGCAGCTTGGCAGACAGTGGCGACGAGCAGTACTTC.

The chain is built from TRBV4-3 and TRBJ2-7; tentatively, D is TRBD2 (5 bases). V was pared by 1 base and J by 3 bases, with 13 bases between. CDR3 length: 15 residues. Germline V gene data show CDR1 as LGHNA and CDR2 as YSLEER. Here the CDR3 DNA reads TGCGCCAGCAGCCAAGGGACTGCTGGGTACTACGAGCAGTACTTC. Protein: CASSQGTAGYYEQYF.

V gene TRBV10-3 combines with J gene TRBJ2-7; no clear D gene. The CDR3 totals 12 residues. Germline values: CDR1 ENHRY, CDR2 SYGVKD. V was pared by 6 bases and J by 9 bases, with 15 bases between. As DNA, the CDR3 is TGTGCCATCAGCGGAGACGACCCGGGGCAGTACTTC. Translating gives CAISGDDPGQYF.

V gene TRBV29-1 combines with J gene TRBJ2-3; 12 bases map to TRBD1. The CDR3 has 16 residues. CDR1 and CDR2 (germline): SQVTM, ANQGSEA. After removal of 1 base from V and 5 bases from J, the junction contained 7 bases not matched to a gene. CDR3 in DNA: TGCAGCGTTGAAGTGGGACAGGGGGCGTGGAGAGATACGCAGTATTTT. It translates to CSVEVGQGAWRDTQYF.

V is TRBV27 and J is TRBJ2-7; D not resolved. The CDR3 has 14 amino acids. The V end was cut by 5 bases, the J end by 0 bases, with 11 bases between. Germline CDR1 MNHEY, CDR2 SMNVEV (reference sequence). CDR3 in amino acids: CASSQTVLSYEQYF. DNA for the CDR3: TGTGCCAGCAGTCAAACAGTACTCTCCTACGAGCAGTACTTC.

The chain recombines TRBV5-1 with TRBJ2-7; 7 positions agree with TRBD1. Germline CDR1 reads SGHRS; CDR2 reads YFSETQ. This CDR3 has 14 amino acids. Losses at the gene ends were 4 bases for V and 1 base for J; bases not matched to a gene: 5. This CDR3 reads CASSPGDSSYEQYF. CDR3 coding DNA: TGCGCCAGCAGCCCAGGGGACAGTTCCTACGAGCAGTACTTC. The whole variable domain, remainder taken from reference TRBV5-1 and TRBJ2-7, is KAGVTQTPRYLIKTRGQQVTLSCSPISGHRSVSWYQQTPGQGLQFLFEYFSETQRNKGNFPGRFSGRQFSNSRSEMNVSTLELGDSALYLCASSPGDSSYEQYFGPGTRLTVT.

This chain links TRBV4-1 with TRBJ2-4; TRBD2 matches 7 bases. Germline CDR1 is MGHRA and CDR2 is YSYEKL. With V trimmed by 1 base and J by 0 bases, 12 bases remained unmatched. The CDR3 sequence is 19 residues long. CDR3 nucleotides: TGCGCCAGCAGCCAAGTTTTCCAGGGAGGGAATTCAGCCAAAAACATTCAGTACTTC. It yields the protein CASSQVFQGGNSAKNIQYF.

V gene TRBV6-6 combines with J gene TRBJ2-1, with D tentatively TRBD1 (6 bases). The CDR3 loop spans 12 amino acids. Trimming pared 5 bases from V and 6 bases from J, leaving 8 bases between. CDR1 MNHNY and CDR2 SVGAGI come from the germline V gene (reference sequence). Here the CDR3 DNA reads TGTGCCAGCAGTGTGGACAGCAATGAGCAGTTCTTC. It codes for CASSVDSNEQFF.

This clone occurred a few times. The rearrangement uses TRBV6-1 and TRBJ2-7; tentatively, D is TRBD1 (5 bases). CDR1 is MNHNS and CDR2 is SASEGT in the germline V gene. This CDR3 spans 15 amino acids. V was clipped by 4 bases and J by 0 bases, with 13 bases between them. CDR3 loop: CASSVSGQASYEQYF. In nucleotides, the CDR3 is TGTGCCAGCAGTGTGTCAGGACAAGCCTCCTACGAGCAGTACTTC.

The chain joins TRBV7-9 to TRBJ2-7; weak D call: TRBD2 (7 bases). Deletions cut 6 bases from V and 4 bases from J, with 13 bases between. This CDR3 has 13 amino acids. Germline lookup yields CDR1 SEHNR and CDR2 FQNEAQ (reference sequence). The CDR3 region has the DNA TGTGCCAGCAGGGAGGGAGGGGGGTACGAGCAGTACTTC. It translates to CASREGGGYEQYF. The variable domain in full, completed from reference TRBV7-9 and TRBJ2-7, reads DTGVSQNPRHKITKRGQNVTFRCDPISEHNRLYWYRQTLGQGPEFLTYFQNEAQLEKSRLLSDRFSAERPKGSFSTLEIQRTEQGDSAMYLCASREGGGYEQYFGPGTRLTVT.

A few counts support this clone. The chain carries TRBV6-6 and TRBJ1-6; a weak D match, TRBD1 (5 bases). Per the germline V gene, CDR1 is MNHNY and CDR2 is SVGAGI (reference sequence). V lost 8 bases and J 11 bases, leaving 10 bases between the germline ends. The CDR3 totals 11 residues. This CDR3 is CASGGTPPLHF. CDR3 coding DNA: TGTGCCAGCGGCGGGACTCCACCCCTCCACTTT.

This clone was observed a handful of times. The chain joins TRBV28 to TRBJ1-5, with TRBD1 matching over 8 bases. Germline loops: CDR1 MDHEN, CDR2 SYDVKM. The length of the CDR3 is 17 residues. The trim removed 0 bases at V and 0 bases at J, leaving 4 bases unmatched. The CDR3 coding sequence is TGTGCCAGCAGTTTATGGGGACAGGAGTATAGCAATCAGCCCCAGCATTTT. Translation: CASSLWGQEYSNQPQHF.

The chain joins TRBV5-1 to TRBJ2-7; the match to TRBD2 covers 7 bases. The germline CDR1 and CDR2 sequences are SGHRS and YFSETQ. This CDR3 has 11 residues. The trim removed 7 bases at V and 7 bases at J, leaving 5 bases unmatched. Here the CDR3 DNA reads TGCGCCAGCTCCAGGGAGGGGGAGCAGTACTTC. This codes for CASSREGEQYF.

The genes are TRBV6-5 and TRBJ1-2, with a possible D match to TRBD1 (5 bases). Germline V gene data show CDR1 as MNHEY and CDR2 as SVGAGI. This CDR3 is 11 amino acids long. V was clipped by 2 bases and J by 9 bases, with 7 bases between them. The CDR3 region has the DNA TGTGCCAGCAGTTACAGGGGTCGCTACACCTTC. This codes for CASSYRGRYTF.

The chain is built from TRBV9 and TRBJ2-7; D might be TRBD2 (6 bases). The CDR3 loop spans 14 amino acids. V was pared by 8 bases and J by 0 bases, with 15 bases between. Germline loops: CDR1 SGDLS, CDR2 YYNGEE. The CDR3 sequence: CASSYGGSSYEQYF. In DNA, the CDR3 is TGTGCCAGTTCTTACGGGGGAAGCTCCTACGAGCAGTACTTC.

The DNA of the CDR3 is TGCGCCAGCAGCCACTCTAGCGGGGGGCCCTACGAGCAGTACTTC. Protein: CASSHSSGGPYEQYF. The genes are TRBV4-1 and TRBJ2-7; 11 bases align to TRBD2. Germline V gives CDR1 MGHRA, CDR2 YSYEKL. With 3 bases clipped from V and 2 bases from J, the junction kept 3 bases outside the gene matches. This CDR3 comprises 15 residues.

This clone has only a few counts. The V call is TRBV6-5, the J call TRBJ1-6; 8 nucleotides match TRBD1. Losses at the gene ends were 6 bases for V and 8 bases for J; bases not matched to a gene: 6. Germline V CDR1 and CDR2: MNHEY, SVGAGI. This CDR3 is built from 14 residues. CDR3 nucleotides: TGTGCCAGCAGCCCAGGGGGCGGCGATTCACCCCTCCACTTT. It codes for CASSPGGGDSPLHF.